The entry below gives a single T cell receptor (beta chain) sequence along with its context. Its antigen is unidentified. Researchers amplified the TCR beta CDR3 regions from RNA transcripts. During a first-round RT-PCR of the TCR CDR3, the HTBI primer set was used. TCRdb independently ran MiXCR on the multiplex PCR reads; one entry per CDR3 protein. Among more than 500,000 distinct CDR3 sequences listed, roughly 46% were seen once. These data originate in a study of T cells in Graves' hyperthyroidism and ophthalmopathy. Study-level points and caveats: A 13 V-J model separated ophthalmopathy from stable hyperthyroidism. Peripheral blood also featured most of the thyroid clonotypes expanded above 0.001.

The CDR3 sequence is 10 residues long. The V gene's germline CDR1 is SQVTM and CDR2 ANQGSEA. V was clipped by 7 bases and J by 3 bases, with 6 bases between them. The gene calls are TRBV29-1 and TRBJ1-1, with no clear D. The sequence came from an adult woman with Graves' disease, either hyperthyroidism or ophthalmopathy (not recorded which). The sequencing sample was made of peripheral blood or thyroid tissue (not recorded which). The CDR3 DNA follows: TGCAGCGCCCTGTACACTGAAGCTTTCTTT. It translates to CSALYTEAFF.